A selection of T cell receptor beta chains follows, all from one sample in a study of spatial heterogeneity in lung cancer. TCRdb reprocessed the 5' RACE reads with MiXCR, giving one entry per CDR3 protein. The table lists 36,000 or so distinct CDR3 sequences, around 5.5% of them singletons. The sequences come from PBMCs, collected at surgery. The receptors originated from a female donor with early-stage non-small cell lung cancer. The CDR3 runs from the conserved cysteine through the conserved F or W. A D gene is named only where the DNA matches it firmly. Some rows mark clone size as missing; the rest say once, few, many or name a class of expanded clone.

>many|-|TRBV18|TRBJ2-7
CASSPPGTYFVYEQYF
TGTGCCAGCTCACCACCAGGGACATACTTCGTCTACGAGCAGTACTTC
>-|-|TRBV5-6|TRBJ2-7
CASSSYYEQYF
TGTGCCAGCAGCTCCTACTACGAGCAGTACTTC
>few|-|TRBV5-1|TRBJ2-6
CASSSLGTGANVLTF
TGCGCCAGCAGCTCCCTGGGAACCGGGGCCAACGTCCTGACTTTC
>many|TRBD1|TRBV6-5|TRBJ2-7
CASSTDFPGTGTEQYF
TGTGCCAGCAGCACAGACTTTCCCGGGACAGGGACCGAGCAGTACTTC
>many|TRBD2|TRBV12-3/TRBV12-4|TRBJ2-3
CASSNSGSSGDTQYF
TGTGCCAGCAGTAATAGCGGGAGTTCAGGGGATACGCAGTATTTT
>many|-|TRBV20-1|TRBJ1-5
CSARVRGGGQPQHF
TGCAGTGCTAGAGTTCGGGGAGGGGGTCAGCCCCAGCATTTT
>many|TRBD2|TRBV24-1|TRBJ2-1
CATSPTSGSYNEQFF
TGTGCCACCAGCCCTACTAGCGGATCCTACAATGAGCAGTTCTTC
>many|-|TRBV20-1|TRBJ2-7
CSATGSQNFYEQYF
TGCAGTGCGACCGGGTCCCAAAATTTCTACGAGCAGTACTTC
>few|TRBD2|TRBV11-2|TRBJ2-3
CASSLAPPSGASTDTQYF
TGTGCCAGCAGCTTAGCCCCCCCTAGCGGGGCTAGCACAGATACGCAGTATTTT
>many|-|TRBV20-1|TRBJ1-6
CSARAEGAHSPLHF
TGCAGTGCTAGGGCCGAAGGGGCCCATTCACCCCTCCACTTT
>many|-|TRBV4-3|TRBJ2-2
CASSQDSGQNTGELFF
TGCGCCAGCAGCCAAGATTCAGGGCAGAACACCGGGGAGCTGTTTTTT
>many|-|TRBV20-1|TRBJ2-3
CSAAAESTDTQYF
TGCAGTGCTGCGGCTGAGAGCACAGATACGCAGTATTTT
>many|-|TRBV11-3|TRBJ1-6
CASSLNGDSPLHF
TGTGCCAGCAGCTTAAACGGGGATTCACCCCTCCACTTT
>many|-|TRBV28|TRBJ2-4
CASSSIYFGKNIQYF
TGTGCCAGCAGTTCAATCTATTTCGGCAAAAACATTCAGTACTTC
>many|-|TRBV6-1|TRBJ2-7
CASSEGFVSYEQYF
TGTGCCAGCAGTGAAGGATTTGTCTCCTACGAGCAGTACTTC
>many|-|TRBV7-2|TRBJ2-7
CASSLSPFRGPAGYEQYF
TGTGCCAGCAGCTTAAGCCCCTTCCGGGGACCGGCCGGCTACGAGCAGTACTTC
>-|-|TRBV6-1|TRBJ1-4
CASTRAGRPNEKLFF
TGTGCCAGCACACGCGCGGGCAGACCTAATGAAAAACTGTTTTTT
>many|-|TRBV25-1|TRBJ2-2
CASSVGTSNTGELFF
TGTGCCAGCAGTGTAGGGACTTCGAACACCGGGGAGCTGTTTTTT
>many|TRBD2|TRBV7-9|TRBJ2-3
CASSPLSGTIRDTQYF
TGTGCCAGCAGCCCCCTCTCCGGGACTATAAGAGATACGCAGTATTTT